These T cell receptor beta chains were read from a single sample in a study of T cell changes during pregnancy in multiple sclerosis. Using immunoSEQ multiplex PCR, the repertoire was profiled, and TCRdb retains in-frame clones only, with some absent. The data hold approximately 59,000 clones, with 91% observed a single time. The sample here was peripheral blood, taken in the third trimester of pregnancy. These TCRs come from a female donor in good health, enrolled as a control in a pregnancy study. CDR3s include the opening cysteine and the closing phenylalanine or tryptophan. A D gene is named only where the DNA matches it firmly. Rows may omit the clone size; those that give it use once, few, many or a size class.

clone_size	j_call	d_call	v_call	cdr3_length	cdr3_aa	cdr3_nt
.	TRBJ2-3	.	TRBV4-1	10	CASGQGGQYF	TGCGCCAGCGGCCAGGGGGGGCAGTATTTT
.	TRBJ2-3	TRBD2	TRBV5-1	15	CASSNSGDSTDTQYF	TGCGCCAGCAGTAATAGCGGGGACTCCACAGATACGCAGTATTTT
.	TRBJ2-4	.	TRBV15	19	CATSSMSRGRGFAKNIQYF	TGTGCCACCAGTAGCATGTCCAGGGGCAGGGGCTTTGCCAAAAACATTCAGTACTTC
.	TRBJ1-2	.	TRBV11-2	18	CASSLERGGTRSNYGYTF	TGTGCCAGCAGCTTAGAGAGGGGAGGGACCAGATCTAACTATGGCTACACCTTC
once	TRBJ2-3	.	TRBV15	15	CATSSIDNAADTQYF	TGTGCCACCAGCAGTATCGATAACGCGGCAGATACGCAGTATTTT
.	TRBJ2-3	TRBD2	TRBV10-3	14	CAISGRLAGDTQYF	TGTGCCATCAGTGGTAGACTAGCAGGGGATACGCAGTATTTT
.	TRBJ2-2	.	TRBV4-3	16	CASSQDGFRGTGELFF	TGCGCCAGCAGCCAAGATGGGTTCAGGGGTACCGGGGAGCTGTTTTTT
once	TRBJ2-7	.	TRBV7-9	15	CASSSLEGINYEQYF	TGTGCCAGCAGCTCCCTGGAGGGGATAAACTACGAGCAGTACTTC
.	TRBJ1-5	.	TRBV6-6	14	CASRLQGSNQPQHF	TGTGCCAGCAGGCTTCAGGGAAGCAATCAGCCCCAGCATTTT
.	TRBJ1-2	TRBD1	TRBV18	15	CASSPTGGGSYGYTF	TGTGCCAGCTCACCGACAGGGGGCGGGAGCTATGGCTACACCTTC
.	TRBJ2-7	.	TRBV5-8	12	CASSEDLGEQYF	TGTGCCAGCAGCGAGGATTTGGGCGAGCAGTACTTC
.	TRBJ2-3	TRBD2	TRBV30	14	CAWREAGSPDTQYF	TGTGCCTGGAGAGAAGCGGGGAGCCCAGATACGCAGTATTTT
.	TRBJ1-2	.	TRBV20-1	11	CSASIGGGYTF	TGCAGTGCTAGTATAGGGGGAGGCTACACCTTC
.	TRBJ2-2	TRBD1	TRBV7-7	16	CASSRGQGLNTGELFF	TGTGCTAGCAGCAGGGGACAGGGCCTGAACACCGGGGAGCTGTTTTTT
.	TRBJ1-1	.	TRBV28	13	CASSLSGISQAFF	TGTGCCAGCAGTTTATCCGGGATATCTCAAGCTTTCTTT
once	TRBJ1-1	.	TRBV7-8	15	CASSLAGLTTTEAFF	TGTGCCAGCAGCTTAGCTGGTTTGACAACAACTGAAGCTTTCTTT
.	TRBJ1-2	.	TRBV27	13	CASSFGGDYGYTF	TGTGCCAGCAGTTTCGGGGGTGACTATGGCTACACCTTC
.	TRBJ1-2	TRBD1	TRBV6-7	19	CASAIRIILRQGALGGYTF	TGTGCCAGCGCAATTAGGATCATATTAAGACAGGGGGCGCTGGGTGGCTACACCTTC
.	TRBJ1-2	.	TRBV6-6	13	CASSYEGVGGYTF	TGTGCCAGCAGTTATGAGGGGGTAGGGGGCTACACCTTC
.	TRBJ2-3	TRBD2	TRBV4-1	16	CASSQDDSSGAHTQYF	TGCGCCAGCAGCCAAGATGATTCTAGCGGGGCCCATACGCAGTATTTT
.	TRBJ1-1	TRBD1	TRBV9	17	CASSVLDRRLVGTEAFF	TGTGCCAGCAGCGTACTGGACAGGAGGCTCGTGGGGACTGAAGCTTTCTTT
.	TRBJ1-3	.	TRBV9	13	CASSGGSGNTIYF	TGTGCCAGCAGCGGAGGCTCTGGAAACACCATATATTTT
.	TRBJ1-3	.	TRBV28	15	CASRRQSISGNTIYF	TGTGCCAGCAGGAGACAGAGCATCTCTGGAAACACCATATATTTT
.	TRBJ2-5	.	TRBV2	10	CAISQETQYF	TGTGCCATTTCTCAAGAGACCCAGTACTTC
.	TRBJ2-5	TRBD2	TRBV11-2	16	CASSYRKRGGGETQYF	TGTGCCAGCAGCTACCGAAAGCGGGGGGGCGGAGAGACCCAGTACTTC
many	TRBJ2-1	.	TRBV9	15	CASSVQGLTAREQFF	TGTGCCAGCAGCGTACAGGGTCTAACCGCTCGTGAGCAGTTCTTC
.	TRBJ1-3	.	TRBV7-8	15	CASSSRMIAGNTIYF	TGTGCCAGCAGCTCACGGATGATAGCGGGAAACACCATATATTTT
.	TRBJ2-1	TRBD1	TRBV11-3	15	CASSFSGQPENEQFF	TGTGCCAGCAGCTTTTCGGGACAGCCTGAGAATGAGCAGTTCTTC
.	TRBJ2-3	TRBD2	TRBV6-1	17	CASSVVRGGSSTDTQYF	TGTGCCAGCAGTGTGGTACGGGGCGGGAGCAGCACAGATACGCAGTATTTT
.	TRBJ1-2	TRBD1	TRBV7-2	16	CASSLGARQGDYGYTF	TGTGCCAGCAGCTTAGGGGCGAGGCAGGGGGACTATGGCTACACCTTC
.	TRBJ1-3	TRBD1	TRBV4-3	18	CASSLDRGPLPSGNTIYF	TGCGCCAGCAGCCTCGACAGGGGCCCTCTACCCTCTGGAAACACCATATATTTT
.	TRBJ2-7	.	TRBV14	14	CASYEAGRSYEQYF	TGTGCCAGCTATGAGGCAGGGAGGTCCTACGAGCAGTACTTC
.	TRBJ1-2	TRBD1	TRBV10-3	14	CAISESGQGDGYTF	TGTGCCATCAGTGAGTCGGGACAGGGGGACGGCTACACCTTC
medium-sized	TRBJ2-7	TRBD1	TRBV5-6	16	CASSSTGGDNSYEQYF	TGTGCCAGCAGCTCCACAGGGGGAGACAACTCCTACGAGCAGTACTTC
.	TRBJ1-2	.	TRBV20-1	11	CSADSLYGYTF	TGCAGTGCTGACAGCCTCTATGGCTACACCTTC
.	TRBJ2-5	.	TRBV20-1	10	CSASEETQYF	TGCAGTGCTTCCGAAGAGACCCAGTACTTC
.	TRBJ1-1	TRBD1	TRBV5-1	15	CASSLAGQGYTEAFF	TGCGCCAGCAGCTTGGCGGGACAGGGGTACACTGAAGCTTTCTTT
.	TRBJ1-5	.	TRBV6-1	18	CASSVGGPPGGYNQPQHF	TGTGCCAGCAGTGTTGGGGGGCCCCCCGGGGGGTACAATCAGCCCCAGCATTTT
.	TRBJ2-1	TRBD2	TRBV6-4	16	CASSVGIAGGPDEQFF	TGTGCCAGCAGTGTGGGAATAGCGGGGGGGCCCGATGAGCAGTTCTTC
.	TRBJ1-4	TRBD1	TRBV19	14	CASSLDRGNEKLFF	TGTGCCAGTAGCTTGGACAGGGGAAATGAAAAACTGTTTTTT
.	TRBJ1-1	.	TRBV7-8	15	CASSSSWGAGGEAFF	TGTGCCAGCAGCTCCTCTTGGGGGGCGGGGGGTGAAGCTTTCTTT
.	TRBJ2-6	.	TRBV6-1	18	CASSVIQSPLSGANVLTF	TGTGCCAGCAGTGTAATACAGTCCCCTCTCTCTGGGGCCAACGTCCTGACTTTC
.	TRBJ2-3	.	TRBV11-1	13	CASSLGMTDTQYF	TGTGCCAGCAGCTTAGGTATGACAGATACGCAGTATTTT